The present T cell receptor (beta chain) was sequenced within a study of OX40 agonist ivuxolimab in advanced cancers. The V end lost 4 bases, the J end lost 5 bases, and 21 bases lay between the germline ends. Germline CDR1 SGHRS, CDR2 YFSETQ. CDR3 length: 16 residues. Study-level findings and limits: At 0.1-3.0 mg/kg, partial responders had clonal expansion among the lowest observed.

The method was immunoSEQ multiplex PCR; TCRdb's version includes in-frame clones alone and lacks a portion of them. Of fewer than 45,000 clones in the sample, roughly 82% were seen once. Concerning this clone itself: Antigen specificity is unknown.

This clonotype was obtained from an adult with an advanced solid tumor such as melanoma, head and neck, liver or kidney cancer. The chain is built from TRBV5-1 and TRBJ2-5; D may be TRBD1 or TRBD2 (5 bases each). The sequences come from CD4+ or CD8+ T cells sorted from blood, collected in a trial of the OX40 agonist ivuxolimab. The CDR3, as DNA: TGCGCCAGCAGCCTAACCGGGACCCGCTTGGGTGAGACCCAGTACTTC. It encodes CASSLTGTRLGETQYF.